This entry lists 10 T cell receptor beta chains sequenced from one sample in a study of T cell repertoires in cytomegalovirus infection. Their antigens remain unidentified. TCRdb used MiXCR to reprocess the reads, holding one entry per CDR3 protein. The data show some 68,000 distinct CDR3 sequences, 22% seen once. Input material: PBMCs, sequenced either directly or after in vitro stimulation (not recorded which). These receptors all stem from a human donor in good health (CMV status not recorded). Some clones in this sample may be carry-over from other donors' samples.

The genes are TRBV28 and TRBJ1-2; no definite D call. CDR1 MDHEN and CDR2 SYDVKM come from the germline V gene. Trimming removed 8 bases from V and 0 bases from J, with 10 bases in between. The CDR3 contains 13 residues. CDR3 DNA: TGTGCCAGCTTCACCTTACCTAACTATGGCTACACCTTC. This codes for CASFTLPNYGYTF.

This clonotype was observed a handful of times. The chain uses TRBV15 and TRBJ2-7; D unclear. This CDR3 region has 14 residues. Germline V gene lookup returns CDR1 LNHNV and CDR2 YYDKDF (reference sequence). The V end lost 0 bases, the J end lost 3 bases, and 9 bases lay between the germline ends. CDR3: CATSRDLQLYEQYF. CDR3 bases: TGTGCCACCAGCAGAGATCTTCAACTCTACGAGCAGTACTTC.

This clonotype was counted only a few times. The chain has TRBV19 and TRBJ1-2; 8 bases fit TRBD1. The junction had 6 bases not matched to a gene; V was cut back by 5 bases and J by 4 bases. Germline V lookup: CDR1 LNHDA, CDR2 SQIVND (reference sequence). This CDR3 is built from 14 residues. The CDR3 DNA reads as TGTGCCAGTAGTCCGGGACAGGCCTTCTATGGCTACACCTTC. Amino acids: CASSPGQAFYGYTF.

The chain uses TRBV7-2 and TRBJ2-1; 8 bases fit TRBD2. The CDR3 consists of 15 residues. The germline V gene encodes CDR1 SGHTA and CDR2 FQGNSA. V shed 5 bases and J 3 bases; nucleotides not matched to a gene: 6. CDR3 DNA: TGTGCCAGCAGCGCCGGAGGGACTAGCTACAATGAGCAGTTCTTC. As protein: CASSAGGTSYNEQFF.

The V and J genes are TRBV29-1 and TRBJ1-2; D gene uncertain. The CDR3 contains 11 residues. Between the trimmed V and J ends, which lost 4 bases and 5 bases, there was a span of 8 bases. Germline-derived CDR1 and CDR2 are SQVTM and ANQGSEA. The CDR3 DNA reads as TGCAGCGTTGTACAGAGTTATGGCTACACCTTC. It is translated as CSVVQSYGYTF. Combining the CDR3 with reference TRBV29-1 and TRBJ1-2 gives the whole variable domain SAVISQKPSRDICQRGTSLTIQCQVDSQVTMMFWYRQQPGQSLTLIATANQGSEATYESGFVIDKFPISRPNLTFSTLTVSNMSPEDSSIYLCSVVQSYGYTFGSGTRLTVV.

There are many counts of this clonotype. The gene calls are TRBV7-6 and TRBJ2-1; D is tentatively TRBD1 or TRBD2 (5 bases each). The V end was cut by 3 bases, the J end by 1 base, with 10 bases between. The CDR3 spans 15 residues. Germline V gene lookup returns CDR1 SGHVS and CDR2 FNYEAQ. The CDR3 spells CASSLGPGSYNEQFF. The CDR3 DNA follows: TGTGCCAGCAGCTTGGGGCCGGGGTCCTACAATGAGCAGTTCTTC.

The CDR3 nucleotides read TGTGCCAGCAGCTTGGGGACTAGCGAGACAGATACGCAGTATTTT. It specifies CASSLGTSETDTQYF. The chain links TRBV6-5 to TRBJ2-3; 10 nucleotides agree with TRBD2. This CDR3 comprises 15 residues. In germline, CDR1 is MNHEY, CDR2 SVGAGI. After removal of 6 bases from V and 3 bases from J, the junction contained 6 bases not matched to a gene.

The V and J genes are TRBV27 and TRBJ1-2, with D perhaps TRBD1 (6 bases). CDR1 and CDR2 (germline): MNHEY, SMNVEV (reference sequence). V was clipped by 4 bases and J by 2 bases, with 11 bases between them. The CDR3 contains 14 residues. The CDR3 DNA is TGTGCCAGCAGTTCATACAGGGAAAACTATGGCTACACCTTC. Translated: CASSSYRENYGYTF.

This clonotype was recorded at least ten times. The chain has TRBV7-2 and TRBJ2-2, with 8 bases identical to TRBD2. The germline V gene has CDR1 SGHTA and CDR2 FQGNSA. The CDR3 spans 15 residues. Trimming cost V 3 bases and J 5 bases; bases outside gene matches: 5. The CDR3 sequence is CASSFSGRGTGELFF. CDR3 in DNA: TGTGCCAGCAGCTTTTCCGGGAGGGGGACCGGGGAGCTGTTTTTT.

V gene TRBV12-3 or TRBV12-4 combines with J gene TRBJ1-5; no reliable D call. This CDR3 region has 15 residues. Trimming cost V 5 bases and J 1 base, with 12 bases left between them. The CDR3 protein is CASSRQGYSNQPQHF. CDR3 nucleotides: TGTGCCAGCAGTCGTCAAGGGTACAGCAATCAGCCCCAGCATTTT.